The 24 T cell receptor beta chains below all came from one sample that was sequenced in a study of blood T cell repertoires in COVID-19 (TCRdb year 2020). Library preparation was by the immunoSEQ multiplex PCR assay. The source is immuneACCESS, and TCRdb retained only in-frame sequences with V and J called. Part of the clones is not carried over; for the studies checked, unresolved V genes explain less than half of this, and the remainder is unexplained. For this sample there are about 320,000 clones; about nine tenths appear just once. The ten largest clonotypes hold 2.6% of the sample. The sequenced sample consisted of PBMCs or T cells enriched from blood (not recorded which). The origin of the receptors is a man in his sixties who had recovered from COVID-19.

The V gene is TRBV7-9, the J gene TRBJ2-5; 9 bases agree with TRBD2. The CDR3 length is 18 residues. V shed 5 bases and J 0 bases; nucleotides not matched to a gene: 13. Germline-derived CDR1 and CDR2 are SEHNR and FQNEAQ (reference sequence). This chain's CDR3 is CASSPLAGRSTYQETQYF. In nucleotides, the CDR3 is TGTGCCAGCAGCCCTCTAGCGGGAAGATCTACGTACCAAGAGACCCAGTACTTC.

The J gene is TRBJ2-2, the V gene TRBV25-1; no firm D call. Germline CDR1 and CDR2: MGHDK and SYGVNS. The CDR3 is made up of 15 amino acids. V lost 8 bases and J 1 base, leaving 14 bases between the germline ends. The CDR3 bases are TGTGCCAGCCGCTCAACTAAGAGGAACACCGGGGAGCTGTTTTTT. As protein: CASRSTKRNTGELFF.

The V gene is TRBV19, the J gene TRBJ1-5; perhaps TRBD1 as D (6 bases). CDR3 size: 13 residues. CDR1 LNHDA and CDR2 SQIVND come from the germline V gene (reference sequence). V lost 5 bases and J 5 bases, leaving 10 bases between the germline ends. CDR3 sequence reads: CASSEGGDQPQHF. The CDR3 DNA is TGTGCCAGTAGTGAAGGGGGGGATCAGCCCCAGCATTTT.

This chain uses TRBV20-1 with TRBJ2-3; weak D call: TRBD2 (5 bases). CDR1 is DFQATT, CDR2 SNEGSKA, per germline (reference sequence). V lost 3 bases to trimming and J lost 7 bases, with 8 bases between them. The CDR3 consists of 11 residues. Written as DNA, the CDR3 is TGCAGTGCTAGGAGGGATAATACGCAGTATTTT. This codes for CSARRDNTQYF.

The J gene is TRBJ2-7, the V gene TRBV19, with 8 bases lining up with TRBD2. With V trimmed by 6 bases and J by 2 bases, 12 bases remained unmatched. This CDR3 comprises 16 residues. Per germline, CDR1 LNHDA and CDR2 SQIVND (reference sequence). CDR3: CASSSAPTSGAYEQYF. The CDR3 DNA follows: TGTGCCAGTAGCTCAGCACCTACTAGCGGCGCCTACGAGCAGTACTTC.

The chain couples TRBV6-5 to TRBJ2-2; D is ambiguous. CDR1 MNHEY and CDR2 SVGAGI come from the germline V gene. Trimming left V 0 bases short and J 9 bases short, with 8 bases between. This CDR3 has 13 amino acids. CDR3 protein: CASSYSITRELFF. CDR3 DNA sequence: TGTGCCAGCAGTTACTCGATCACTCGGGAGCTGTTTTTT.

The chain couples TRBV28 to TRBJ1-1; unclear D gene. Per the germline V gene, CDR1 is MDHEN and CDR2 is SYDVKM. V dropped 4 bases and J dropped 7 bases, with 19 bases sitting between them. The CDR3 has 15 residues. CDR3 amino acids: CASSSRVASGDEAFF. The CDR3 DNA reads as TGTGCCAGCAGTTCCCGGGTGGCCTCCGGAGATGAAGCTTTCTTT.

The chain has TRBV11-3 and TRBJ1-5; 7 bases align to TRBD1. The CDR3 runs to 13 residues. Germline lookup yields CDR1 SGHNT and CDR2 YENEEA. Trimming cost V 5 bases and J 8 bases; bases outside gene matches: 6. The CDR3 loop is CASSTTGFEPQHF. The DNA for the CDR3 is TGTGCCAGCAGCACGACAGGGTTTGAGCCCCAGCATTTT.

The chain combines TRBV4-1 with TRBJ1-1; D gene ambiguous. V was clipped by 0 bases and J by 2 bases, with 10 bases between them. In germline, CDR1 is MGHRA, CDR2 YSYEKL. The CDR3 is 15 residues long. CDR3 coding DNA: TGCGCCAGCAGCCAAGAGGTTTCACTAAACACTGAAGCTTTCTTT. Translated, it gives CASSQEVSLNTEAFF.

The chain is built from TRBV25-1 and TRBJ1-5; no definite D call. V lost 1 base to trimming and J lost 6 bases, with 4 bases between them. The germline gives CDR1 MGHDK, CDR2 SYGVNS. The CDR3 is made up of 12 amino acids. CDR3 amino acids: CASSESGQPQHF. CDR3 sequence (DNA): TGTGCCAGCAGTGAATCAGGTCAGCCCCAGCATTTT.

This rearrangement joins TRBV19 to TRBJ2-7; D might be TRBD2 (6 bases). CDR3 length: 16 amino acids. Germline CDR1 reads LNHDA; CDR2 reads SQIVND (reference sequence). Trimming shortened V by 1 base and J by 3 bases, and 16 bases separated the two germline ends. The CDR3 loop is CASSIAALGGFYEQYF. The DNA for the CDR3 is TGTGCCAGTAGTATAGCCGCCCTCGGGGGATTCTACGAGCAGTACTTC.

The chain carries TRBV5-3 and TRBJ2-7; weak D call: TRBD2 (5 bases). TRBV5-3 is recorded as an ORF, its role being uncertain. The CDR3 sequence is 17 residues long. Between the trimmed V and J ends, which lost 3 bases and 2 bases, there was a span of 21 bases. The CDR3 DNA reads TGTGCCAGAAGCTCTGAGGGCAAAATTAGGAAGACCTACGAGCAGTACTTC. Residues: CARSSEGKIRKTYEQYF.

J is TRBJ2-3 and V is TRBV2, with TRBD2 identical over 11 bases. Trimming at V came to 6 bases and at J to 5 bases, leaving 7 bases not matched to a gene. Germline V CDR1 and CDR2: SNHLY, FYNNEI. This CDR3 spans 15 amino acids. CDR3 DNA sequence: TGTGCCAGCAGGGATAGCGGGGGGGCCCAAGATACGCAGTATTTT. This codes for CASRDSGGAQDTQYF.

The rearrangement joins TRBV12-3 or TRBV12-4 to TRBJ1-1; 9 bases map to TRBD1. The trim removed 5 bases at V and 7 bases at J, leaving 5 bases unmatched. The CDR3 has 13 amino acids. CDR3 sequence reads: CASSPDRGIEAFF. The CDR3, as DNA: TGTGCCAGCAGTCCGGACAGGGGAATTGAAGCTTTCTTT.

This clone has a single count. The chain recombines TRBV4-3 with TRBJ2-2; TRBD1 aligns across 9 bases. The CDR3 loop spans 16 amino acids. CDR1 and CDR2 from the germline V gene are LGHNA and YSLEER. Unmatched junction bases numbered 6, after V lost 3 bases and J lost 4 bases. The chain's CDR3 is CASSQGTGISTGELFF. DNA of the CDR3: TGCGCCAGCAGCCAGGGGACAGGGATAAGCACCGGGGAGCTGTTTTTT.

The V and J genes are TRBV9 and TRBJ1-3, with TRBD1 identical over 8 bases. The CDR3 extends over 18 amino acids. The V gene's germline CDR1 is SGDLS and CDR2 YYNGEE. The trim removed 0 bases at V and 4 bases at J, leaving 12 bases unmatched. The DNA of the CDR3 is TGTGCCAGCAGCGTAGAGGGGACCTCAGGGGGCCCCGGAAACACCATATATTTT. Its translation: CASSVEGTSGGPGNTIYF.

The rearrangement uses TRBV7-9 and TRBJ1-5; D ambiguous. V lost 1 base to trimming and J lost 4 bases, with 14 bases between them. The CDR3 is made up of 16 amino acids. Germline V gives CDR1 SEHNR, CDR2 FQNEAQ (reference sequence). The DNA of the CDR3 is TGTGCCAGCAGCTTAGATGGAGATCGGTCTAATCAGCCCCAGCATTTT. Its protein product is CASSLDGDRSNQPQHF.

The gene calls are TRBV10-2 and TRBJ2-3, with D unresolved. The CDR3 extends over 17 amino acids. Germline V gene sequence: CDR1 WSHSY, CDR2 SAAADI. V gave up 1 base and J gave up 0 bases, with 14 bases separating them. The CDR3 DNA is TGCGCCAGCAGTGAGTGGGCTCGCCTTACTAGCACAGATACGCAGTATTTT. Amino acid sequence: CASSEWARLTSTDTQYF.

The V gene is TRBV4-3, the J gene TRBJ2-3; possible D gene TRBD1, 6 bases. The V end was cut by 0 bases, the J end by 3 bases, with 10 bases between. The CDR3 runs to 15 residues. The germline CDR1 and CDR2 sequences are LGHNA and YSLEER. Here the CDR3 DNA reads TGCGCCAGCAGCCAAGATCGGGGACATACAGATACGCAGTATTTT. This encodes CASSQDRGHTDTQYF.

V is TRBV11-2 and J is TRBJ2-1; 9 bases map to TRBD2. Germline assignment: CDR1 SGHAT and CDR2 FQNNGV. The length of the CDR3 is 15 residues. The trim removed 8 bases at V and 0 bases at J, leaving 5 bases unmatched. The DNA of the CDR3 is TGTGCCAGCGGAAATAGCGGGAGCTCCTACAATGAGCAGTTCTTC. Protein sequence: CASGNSGSSYNEQFF.

V and J are TRBV5-4 and TRBJ2-3; 13 bases map to TRBD2. The junction had 4 bases not matched to a gene; V was cut back by 3 bases and J by 6 bases. In germline, CDR1 is SGHNT, CDR2 YYREEE (reference sequence). This CDR3 spans 15 amino acids. CDR3 nucleotides: TGTGCCAGCAGCTCACTAGCGGGGGGGACGGATACGCAGTATTTT. As protein: CASSSLAGGTDTQYF.

V usage is TRBV28 and J usage is TRBJ2-1; D might be TRBD1 (6 bases). Germline CDR1 reads MDHEN; CDR2 reads SYDVKM. Trimming took off 5 bases at V and 9 bases at J, with 14 bases between the two ends. This CDR3 region has 13 residues. This chain's CDR3 is CASSLPRGREQFF. The CDR3, as DNA: TGTGCCAGCAGTCTCCCCAGGGGTCGTGAGCAGTTCTTC. Full variable domain (outside the CDR3, taken from reference TRBV28 and TRBJ2-1): DVKVTQSSRYLVKRTGEKVFLECVQDMDHENMFWYRQDPGLGLRLIYFSYDVKMKEKGDIPEGYSVSREKKERFSLILESASTNQTSMYLCASSLPRGREQFFGPGTRLTVL.

This clone has just one count. The gene calls are TRBV28 and TRBJ1-5; TRBD1 might be the D (6 bases). Germline assignment: CDR1 MDHEN and CDR2 SYDVKM. V was clipped by 6 bases and J by 3 bases, with 12 bases between them. The CDR3 totals 14 residues. CDR3 DNA: TGTGCCAGCAGGAGAGGGGGTACCAATCAGCCCCAGCATTTT. It encodes CASRRGGTNQPQHF.

Only one count was recorded for this clone. The rearrangement links TRBV5-1 to TRBJ2-1, with 7 bases aligning to TRBD2. CDR3 length: 17 amino acids. Germline V gene sequence: CDR1 SGHRS, CDR2 YFSETQ. The J segment lost 6 bases and the V segment lost 4 bases, leaving 16 bases of the junction unmatched. The CDR3 protein is CASSQIIAGEVGNEQFF. The CDR3 DNA reads TGCGCCAGCAGCCAGATCATAGCGGGCGAGGTCGGCAATGAGCAGTTCTTC.